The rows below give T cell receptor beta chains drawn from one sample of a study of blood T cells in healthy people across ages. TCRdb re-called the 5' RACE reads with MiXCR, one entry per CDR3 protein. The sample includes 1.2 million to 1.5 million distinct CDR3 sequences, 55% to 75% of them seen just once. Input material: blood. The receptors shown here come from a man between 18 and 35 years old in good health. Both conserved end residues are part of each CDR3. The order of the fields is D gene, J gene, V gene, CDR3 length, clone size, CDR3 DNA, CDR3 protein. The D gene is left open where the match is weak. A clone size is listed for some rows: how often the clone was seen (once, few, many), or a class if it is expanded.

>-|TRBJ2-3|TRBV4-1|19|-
TGCGCCAGCAGCCAAGATCTGGTAAGCGCGGGACTCCTCACAGATACGCAGTATTTT
CASSQDLVSAGLLTDTQYF
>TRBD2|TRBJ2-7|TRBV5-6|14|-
TGTGCCAGCAGCTTGCAGACTAGCATCTACGAGCAGTACTTC
CASSLQTSIYEQYF
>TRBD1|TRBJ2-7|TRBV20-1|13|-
TGCAGTGCAGCCTCGGACAGGGGGCGCGAGCAGTACTTC
CSAASDRGREQYF
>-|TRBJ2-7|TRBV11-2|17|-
TGTGCCAGCAGCTTAGTGGATTACAGGGCACGTATCTACGAGCAGTACTTC
CASSLVDYRARIYEQYF
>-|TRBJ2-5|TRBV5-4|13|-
TGTGCCGGCAGCTTGTCGCCTTTAGAGACCCAGTACTTC
CAGSLSPLETQYF
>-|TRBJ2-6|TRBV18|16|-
TGTGCCAGCTCACCTCTCACGGTCTCTGGGGCCAACGTCCTGACTTTC
CASSPLTVSGANVLTF
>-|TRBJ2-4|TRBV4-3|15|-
TGCGCCAGCAGCCAAGACTGGGGGGCTGCGGGCATTCAGTACTTC
CASSQDWGAAGIQYF
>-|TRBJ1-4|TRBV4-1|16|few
TGCGCCAGCAGCCAAGGCGGGGGGAGGGATCGTGAAAAACTGTTTTTT
CASSQGGGRDREKLFF
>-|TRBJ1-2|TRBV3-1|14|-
TGTGCCAGCAGCCAAGAGGGCGGACCGGGGGGCTACACCTTC
CASSQEGGPGGYTF
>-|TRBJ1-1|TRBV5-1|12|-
TGCGCCAGCAGCTCACAGGGAGTTGAAGCTTTCTTT
CASSSQGVEAFF
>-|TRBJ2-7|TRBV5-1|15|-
TGCGCCAGCAGCTGCGGTTTCTCAGGGTCCTACGAGCAGTACTTC
CASSCGFSGSYEQYF
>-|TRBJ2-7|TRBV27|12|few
TGTGCCAGCAGTTTCTGGGGGACCGAGCAGTACTTC
CASSFWGTEQYF
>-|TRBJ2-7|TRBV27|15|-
TGTGCCAGCAGCTCGGGGGGCGGCTCCTACAATGAGCAGTACTTC
CASSSGGGSYNEQYF
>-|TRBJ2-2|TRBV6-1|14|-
TGTGCCAGCAGTGAAATTGTACTCTCCGGGGAGCTGTTTTTT
CASSEIVLSGELFF
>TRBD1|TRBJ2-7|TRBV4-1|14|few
TGCGCCAGCAGCACATCGACAGGGAACTACGAGCAGTACTTC
CASSTSTGNYEQYF
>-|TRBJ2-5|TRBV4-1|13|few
TGCGCCAGCAGCCAAGTGGTTAGGGAGACCCAGTACTTC
CASSQVVRETQYF
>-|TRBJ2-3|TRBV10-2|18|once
TGCGCCAGCACACCCTTTTACACGGGAGCGGTGAGCACAGATACGCAGTATTTT
CASTPFYTGAVSTDTQYF
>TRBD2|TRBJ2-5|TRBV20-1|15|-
TGCAGTGCGGATGCTAGCGGGGGCCCCCAAGAGACCCAGTACTTC
CSADASGGPQETQYF
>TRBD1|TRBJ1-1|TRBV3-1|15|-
TGTGCCAGCAGCCAAAATCCAGGGGGGGACACTGAAGCTTTCTTT
CASSQNPGGDTEAFF
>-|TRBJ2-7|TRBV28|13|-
TGTGCCTGTGTAGGGACACGGACCTACGAGCAGTACTTC
CACVGTRTYEQYF
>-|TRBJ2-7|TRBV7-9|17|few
TGTGCCAGCAGCCATAGTATTGCGGGTTTCTTAGGCTACGAGCAGTACTTC
CASSHSIAGFLGYEQYF
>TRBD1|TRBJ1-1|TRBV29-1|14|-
TGCAGCGGACTACAGGGGCCGGGGTTCGCTGAAGCTTTCTTT
CSGLQGPGFAEAFF
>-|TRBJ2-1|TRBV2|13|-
TGTGCCGGCGACAAAGCCTCCTACAATGAGCAGTTCTTC
CAGDKASYNEQFF
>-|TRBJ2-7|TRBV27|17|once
TGTGCCAGCAGTTCAAGACTACAGGGTGTTGGCCCCTACGAGCAGTACTTC
CASSSRLQGVGPYEQYF
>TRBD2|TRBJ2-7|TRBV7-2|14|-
TGTGCCAGCGGACGTAGCGGGGGGCACTACGAGCAGTACTTC
CASGRSGGHYEQYF
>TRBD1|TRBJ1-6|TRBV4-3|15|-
TGCGCCAGCAGCCAAGATTTAGGACAGGGGCGACCCCTCCACTTT
CASSQDLGQGRPLHF
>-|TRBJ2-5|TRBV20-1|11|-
TGCAGTAACCAGGATCAAGAGACCCAGTACTTC
CSNQDQETQYF
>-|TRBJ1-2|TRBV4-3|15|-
TGCGCCAGCAGCCAAGATGTGGGGCCTAACTATGGCTACACCTTC
CASSQDVGPNYGYTF
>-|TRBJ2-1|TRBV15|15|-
TGTGCCACCAGCAGAGATTGGTGGGTCTACAATGAGCAGTTCTTC
CATSRDWWVYNEQFF
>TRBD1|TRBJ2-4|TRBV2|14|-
TGTGCCAGCATTCCGGGACAGTCCAAAAACATTCAGTACTTC
CASIPGQSKNIQYF
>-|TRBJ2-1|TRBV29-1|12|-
TGCAGCGTTGAAGGGTTCTACAATGAGCAGTTCTTC
CSVEGFYNEQFF